This T cell receptor (beta chain) came from a study of CD8 T cells in ankylosing spondylitis (dated by TCRdb to about 2017). The study in broad terms: To find TCR variants linked to disease, the study profiled T cell receptor beta repertoires in ankylosing spondylitis patients and healthy donors. The full study cohort comprised about 24 ankylosing spondylitis patients and roughly 100 healthy donors. Peripheral blood was sampled, and synovial fluid was additionally collected from ankylosing spondylitis patients.

The CDR3 holds 16 amino acids from the cysteine to the phenylalanine. This entry keeps only the CDR3 DNA: 48 bases, framed from base 1. Via the germline V gene (reference sequence), CDR1 is LGHDT and CDR2 YNNKEL. At the junction V is shortened by 3 bases and J by 3 bases; bases outside the gene matches: 6. As regards this clonotype: There is no known antigen for this receptor. Within one base of it there is no much larger clone, and no base qualities were kept.

The full study reports these points: Significant enrichment of the disease-linked clones was reported in matched synovial fluid samples from ankylosing spondylitis patients. Some TCR beta motif variants had previously been reported in synovial fluid and blood of reactive arthritis patients, which suggested common disease-initiation mechanisms. A CD8+ phenotype was shown by the disease-linked clones, which were found at relatively low frequencies in peripheral blood. Blood from ankylosing spondylitis patients appeared to be characterized by a TCR beta motif composed of roughly 8 highly homologous amino acid variants.

TCRdb shows the sequencer as Illumina HiSeq 2500. TCR beta libraries were prepared by quantitative 5'-RACE with molecular barcodes. Regarding the original processing steps: Disease-linked TCR variants were identified with a new computational method built on a probabilistic model of VDJ rearrangement. TCRdb redid the processing of the public reads, applying fastp at Q25 and MiXCR, and retained in-frame beta chains. Every entry covers one CDR3 protein and lists the most common genes and DNA from its rows. TCRdb's processing, not the authors', yielded these V and J calls. A total of about 160,000 distinct CDR3 sequences appear in this sample, around 16% of them only once. About 8.2% of the sample belongs to the ten largest clones.

The chain couples TRBV3-1 to TRBJ2-7; TRBD1 matches 12 bases in the middle. Material: blood, either unsorted or a sorted T cell fraction (not recorded which). This sequence was found in a male donor with ankylosing spondylitis or in good health (not recorded which). The bases are TGTGCCAGCAGCCAGGGGACAGGGGGCAAACTCTACGAGCAGTACTTC. Translated, it reads CASSQGTGGKLYEQYF.